These 17 T cell receptor gamma chains share one sample of origin, sequenced in a study of Vδ1+ human thymocytes. Findings and limits, study-wide: Thymic TRG and TRD repertoires appeared highly polyclonal.

Extracted RNA was reverse transcribed into cDNA. The CDR3 regions were amplified by multiplex PCR from V-gene primers to a constant-region primer. TCRdb re-processed the multiplex PCR reads via CATT. The table lists tens of thousands of gamma-chain clones, around 21% of them singletons. The antigens these receptors bind are not known. The sequenced material came from Vdelta1+ gamma-delta thymocytes from the thymus. Subset reported: FACS-sorted CD3+ TCRalphabeta- TCRVdelta1+ TCRVdelta2- thymocytes. All receptors come from a girl under three years old who had congenital heart surgery.

The J gene is given as TRGJP2, and the V gene is not called. This CDR3 is built from 14 residues. CDR3 residues: CATWLWGSDWIKTF. CDR3 sequence (DNA): TGTGCCACCTGGCTTTGGGGTAGTGATTGGATCAAGACGTTT.

The table lists this clone with a few counts. This chain links TRGV8 with TRGJ1 or TRGJ2. J was trimmed by 7 bases and V by 2 bases; bases with no gene match: 5. The CDR3 has 12 amino acids. From germline, CDR1 is VENAVY and CDR2 YDSYNSRV. CDR3 DNA: TGTGCCACCTGGGATATTCAGTATAAGAAACTCTTT. Its translation: CATWDIQYKKLF.

The sample holds a few counts of this clone. This sample also contains other DNA sequences that code for the same CDR3. This chain uses TRGV2 with TRGJ1 or TRGJ2. Germline trimming cut 1 base from V and 0 bases from J; bases unmatched to any gene: 3. The CDR3 sequence is 14 residues long. Germline V gene sequence: CDR1 EGSNGY, CDR2 YDSYNSKV. The CDR3 region is CATWDGGNYYKKLF. The CDR3 bases are TGTGCCACCTGGGACGGCGGGAATTATTATAAGAAACTCTTT.

This clone is medium-sized within its sample. Other DNA sequences of this sample code for an identical CDR3. The chain joins TRGV2 to TRGJ1 or TRGJ2. After removal of 0 bases from V and 5 bases from J, the junction contained 1 base not matched to a gene. The CDR3 is 12 residues long. CDR1 is EGSNGY and CDR2 is YDSYNSKV in the germline V gene. The CDR3 region has the DNA TGTGCCACCTGGGACGGGAATTATAAGAAACTCTTT. It translates to CATWDGNYKKLF.

Note on this clone: The sample contains more than one DNA sequence encoding this CDR3. V usage is TRGV4 and J usage is TRGJ1 or TRGJ2. This CDR3 contains 12 residues. The V gene's germline CDR1 is EGSTGY and CDR2 YDSYTSSV. After removal of 0 bases from V and 11 bases from J, the junction contained 7 bases not matched to a gene. The CDR3 DNA follows: TGTGCCACCTGGGATGGGCCACAGGAGAAACTCTTT. Translating it yields CATWDGPQEKLF.

A word on this clone: This sample also contains other DNA sequences that code for the same CDR3. This chain joins TRGV9 and TRGJ1 or TRGJ2. The germline V gene has CDR1 GITISATS and CDR2 ISYDGTV (reference sequence). The CDR3 sequence is 14 residues long. The J segment lost 6 bases and the V segment lost 0 bases, leaving 8 bases of the junction unmatched. The CDR3 protein is CALWEVQVFYKKLF. CDR3 coding DNA: TGTGCCTTGTGGGAGGTGCAGGTGTTTTATAAGAAACTCTTT.

This clone was detected only a few times. The J gene is TRGJP2, the V gene TRGV2. From germline, CDR1 is EGSNGY and CDR2 YDSYNSKV. This CDR3 is 17 amino acids long. J gave up 1 base and V 0 bases, and 8 bases lay outside the gene matches. The CDR3 nucleotides are TGTGCCACCTGGGACGGGCAGGGTCTTAGTAGTGATTGGATCAAGACGTTT. This encodes CATWDGQGLSSDWIKTF.

This clone has only a few counts. The same CDR3 is also encoded by other DNA sequences in this sample. The J gene is TRGJ1 or TRGJ2, the V gene TRGV9. Trimming cost V 2 bases and J 6 bases; bases outside gene matches: 4. There are 12 residues in the CDR3. Germline V gives CDR1 GITISATS, CDR2 ISYDGTV (reference sequence). The CDR3, as DNA: TGTGCCTTGTGGGAGGAACGTTATAAGAAACTCTTT. Its protein is CALWEERYKKLF.

Only a few counts were recorded for this clone. The chain uses TRGV4 and TRGJP2. This CDR3 contains 13 residues. After removal of 0 bases from V and 8 bases from J, the junction contained 3 bases not matched to a gene. Germline CDR1 EGSTGY, CDR2 YDSYTSSV. DNA of the CDR3: TGTGCCACCTGGGATGGGGAGGATTGGATCAAGACGTTT. It specifies CATWDGEDWIKTF.

In its sample, this clone was seen a few times. J is TRGJ1 or TRGJ2 and V is TRGV2. Trimming took 3 bases from V and 9 from J; bases not matched to a gene: 14. Per germline, CDR1 EGSNGY and CDR2 YDSYNSKV. The CDR3 is 14 residues long. In DNA, the CDR3 is TGTGCCACCTGGGACAGGCTGTTTATTCGTAAGAAACTCTTT. It codes for CATWDRLFIRKKLF.

J is TRGJ1 or TRGJ2 and V is TRGV4. The CDR3 has 10 amino acids. V dropped 3 bases and J dropped 11; count of bases not matched to a gene: 4. Germline CDR1 EGSTGY, CDR2 YDSYTSSV. The CDR3 is CATWDQQKLF. The CDR3 DNA is TGTGCCACCTGGGATCAGCAGAAACTCTTT.

J is TRGJP2 and V is TRGV5. Per germline, CDR1 VINAFY and CDR2 YDVSNSKD. V gave up 0 bases and J gave up 11 bases; unmatched junction bases: 15. This CDR3 region has 16 residues. The CDR3 here is CATWDRPDFGYWIKTF. The CDR3 DNA follows: TGTGCCACCTGGGACAGGCCCGATTTTGGGTACTGGATCAAGACGTTT.

This clone has just a few counts. Compared with germline, one end of the junction differs, possibly owing to a read error. V gene TRGV2 combines with J gene TRGJ1 or TRGJ2. The CDR3 spans 16 residues. Germline CDR1 reads EGSNGY; CDR2 reads YDSYNSKV. The CDR3: CATWDGPGTYYYKKLF. CDR3 DNA sequence: TGTGCCACCTGGGACGGGCCCGGCACTTATTACTATAAGAAACTCTTT.

This clone has more than one count but fewer than ten. The V gene is TRGV3, the J gene TRGJ1 or TRGJ2. Germline V gene sequence: CDR1 VTNTFY, CDR2 YDVSTARD (reference sequence). With 0 bases clipped from V and 12 bases from J, the junction kept 11 bases outside the gene matches. CDR3 length: 13 residues. The CDR3 spells CATWDRPLFGKLF. CDR3 in DNA: TGTGCCACCTGGGACAGGCCTTTATTCGGGAAACTCTTT.

Worth noting for this clone: A much larger clone is a single base away; this may be a read error. V and J are TRGV3 and TRGJ1 or TRGJ2. Germline trimming cut 1 base from V and 3 bases from J; bases unmatched to any gene: 3. This CDR3 comprises 13 residues. Germline CDR1 and CDR2: VTNTFY and YDVSTARD (reference sequence). The CDR3 coding sequence is TGTGCCACCTGGGACAGTGGTTATTATAAGAAACTCTTT. This translates into CATWDSGYYKKLF.

This chain links TRGV3 with TRGJP2. This CDR3 region has 17 residues. Germline loops: CDR1 VTNTFY, CDR2 YDVSTARD (reference sequence). With 3 bases clipped from V and 2 bases from J, the junction kept 12 bases outside the gene matches. CDR3 DNA: TGTGCCACCTGGGACGGGCGGCTTGGGAGTAGTGATTGGATCAAGACGTTT. Translated: CATWDGRLGSSDWIKTF.

The rearrangement uses TRGV2 and TRGJP2. Germline assignment: CDR1 EGSNGY and CDR2 YDSYNSKV. V lost 0 bases to trimming and J lost 1 base; unmatched junction nucleotides: 5. The CDR3 has 16 residues. DNA of the CDR3: TGTGCCACCTGGGACGGGCAATGTAGTAGTGATTGGATCAAGACGTTT. Its protein is CATWDGQCSSDWIKTF.